This note documents a single TCR beta chain sequence. Its matching antigen is unknown. The sample comes from a study of T-cell memory formation after mild COVID-19. Study context: Among the donors, TCR clusters were largely specific to each donor. Study-wide results and limits: Memory cells collected pre-infection included some clones that later responded, suggesting cross-reactive memory joined. Clones that contracted from day 15 to 85 had balanced CD4/CD8; later expanders were CD4+ biased. Clones that contracted clustered mainly in CM and EM if CD4+ and in EMRA if CD8+.

TCRdb reprocessed the 5' RACE reads via MiXCR and lists one record per CDR3 protein. The sample lists fewer than 700,000 distinct CDR3 sequences, about a fifth occurring once. This CDR3 is built from 14 residues. The germline gives CDR1 LNHDA, CDR2 SQIVND (reference sequence). Trimming removed 3 bases from V and 0 bases from J, with 7 bases in between. The chain combines TRBV19 with TRBJ2-3; no clear D. The clonotype originates from an adult woman who had mild COVID-19 (a few samples of this study predate the infection). Cell type and time point are not known. Material for sequencing was PBMCs or a T cell subset sorted from them (not recorded which). This CDR3 is CASSISHSTDTQYF. CDR3 nucleotide sequence: TGTGCCAGTAGTATCAGCCATAGCACAGATACGCAGTATTTT.